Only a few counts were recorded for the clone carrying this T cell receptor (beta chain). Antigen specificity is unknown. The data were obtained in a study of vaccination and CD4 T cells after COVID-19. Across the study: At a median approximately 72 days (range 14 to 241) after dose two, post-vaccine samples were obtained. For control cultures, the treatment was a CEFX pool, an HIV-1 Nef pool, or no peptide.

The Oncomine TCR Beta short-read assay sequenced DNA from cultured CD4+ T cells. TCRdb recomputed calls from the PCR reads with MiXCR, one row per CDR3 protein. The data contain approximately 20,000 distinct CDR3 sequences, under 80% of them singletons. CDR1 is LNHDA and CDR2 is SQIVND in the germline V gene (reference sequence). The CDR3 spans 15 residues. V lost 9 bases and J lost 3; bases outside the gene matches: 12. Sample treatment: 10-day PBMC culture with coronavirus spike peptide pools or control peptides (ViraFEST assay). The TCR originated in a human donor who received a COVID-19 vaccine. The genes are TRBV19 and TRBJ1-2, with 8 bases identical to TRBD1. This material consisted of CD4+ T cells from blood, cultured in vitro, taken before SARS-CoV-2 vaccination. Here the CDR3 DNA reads TGTGCCAGCCGGGTACAACTACAGGGGGACTATGGCTACACCTTC. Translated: CASRVQLQGDYGYTF.